These 20 T cell receptor beta chains came from one sample sequenced in a study of OX40 agonist ivuxolimab in advanced cancers. The table came from immunoSEQ multiplex PCR; TCRdb's copy has only in-frame clones and leaves some out. This sample carries 65,000 to 80,000 clones, about 84% of them seen once, and the ten largest clones take around 0.51%. This material consisted of CD4+ or CD8+ T cells sorted from blood, taken in a trial of the OX40 agonist ivuxolimab. Receptor source: an adult with an advanced solid tumor such as melanoma, head and neck, liver or kidney cancer.

Points on this clone: One end of the junction does not line up with germline, which may come from a read error. DNA of the CDR3: TGCAGCGTTGAAGGGGAGGGTACAGGGTCCTTCGAGCAGTACTTC. Its translation: CSVEGEGTGSFEQYF. The chain links TRBV29-1 to TRBJ2-7; D perhaps matches TRBD2 (7 bases). This CDR3 is 15 amino acids long. Germline V gives CDR1 SQVTM, CDR2 ANQGSEA.

This chain links TRBV5-1 with TRBJ1-3; tentatively, D is TRBD1 (5 bases). The V gene's germline CDR1 is SGHRS and CDR2 YFSETQ. This CDR3 is built from 14 residues. The ends were cut back, 2 bases at V and 4 bases at J, with 10 bases in the middle. As DNA, the CDR3 is TGCGCCAGCAGCTTTGAGGGGCCAGGAAACACCATATATTTT. It is translated as CASSFEGPGNTIYF.

The chain couples TRBV6-1 to TRBJ2-1; 9 positions match TRBD1. This CDR3 spans 15 amino acids. Germline assignment: CDR1 MNHNS and CDR2 SASEGT. V lost 5 bases to trimming and J lost 2 bases; unmatched junction nucleotides: 4. DNA for the CDR3: TGTGCCAGCAGTATGGACAGGGGCCCCTACAATGAGCAGTTCTTC. Translated: CASSMDRGPYNEQFF.

The chain links TRBV28 to TRBJ2-7; D is uncertain. V was shortened by 4 bases and J by 3 bases, with 7 bases between the two germline ends. The CDR3 covers 12 residues. The germline gives CDR1 MDHEN, CDR2 SYDVKM. The CDR3 coding sequence is TGTGCCAGCAGTTCCCCAATCTACGAGCAGTACTTC. Its translation: CASSSPIYEQYF.

This clone was counted a single time. V gene TRBV7-2 combines with J gene TRBJ1-4, with D uncertain. From germline, CDR1 is SGHTA and CDR2 FQGNSA. CDR3 length equals 14 residues. Trimming removed 1 base from V and 2 bases from J, with 5 bases in between. Here the CDR3 reads CASSLVFTNEKLFF. In nucleotides, the CDR3 is TGTGCCAGCAGCTTAGTTTTCACTAATGAAAAACTGTTTTTT.

This chain uses TRBV7-6 with TRBJ1-6; D possibly corresponds to TRBD1 (6 bases). This CDR3 spans 15 amino acids. Germline assignment: CDR1 SGHVS and CDR2 FNYEAQ. Deletions cut 2 bases from V and 4 bases from J, with 9 bases between. This CDR3 is CASSLTGTYNSPLHF. CDR3 nucleotide sequence: TGTGCCAGCAGCTTAACAGGGACTTATAATTCACCCCTCCACTTT.

The chain links TRBV6-5 to TRBJ2-4; 7 bases align to TRBD1. Trimming took 6 bases from V and 0 from J; bases not matched to a gene: 2. This CDR3 contains 14 residues. Germline V CDR1 and CDR2: MNHEY, SVGAGI. CDR3: CASRTGLAKNIQYF. CDR3 nucleotides: TGTGCCAGCAGGACAGGGTTAGCCAAAAACATTCAGTACTTC.

The V gene is TRBV6-5, the J gene TRBJ2-7; TRBD2 aligns across 9 bases. The CDR3 is 15 residues long. Germline V gene data show CDR1 as MNHEY and CDR2 as SVGAGI. V gave up 0 bases and J gave up 2 bases; unmatched junction bases: 2. Here the CDR3 DNA reads TGTGCCAGCAGTTACTCGACTAGCGGCGCCTACGAGCAGTACTTC. It specifies CASSYSTSGAYEQYF.

The chain combines TRBV11-1 with TRBJ2-7; D is possibly TRBD1 (6 bases). The CDR3 has 13 amino acids. The germline V gene has CDR1 SGHAT and CDR2 FQDESV (reference sequence). Trimming took 3 bases from V and 1 from J, leaving 7 bases between them. DNA for the CDR3: TGTGCCAGCAGCTTCACAGGGTCCTACGAGCAGTACTTC. It yields the protein CASSFTGSYEQYF.

This clone occurred once. The rearrangement uses TRBV30 and TRBJ2-6, with a possible D match to TRBD1 (6 bases). The germline gives CDR1 GTSNPN, CDR2 SVGIG (reference sequence). CDR3 length equals 17 residues. V dropped 0 bases and J dropped 0 bases, with 12 bases sitting between them. CDR3 loop: CAWSVTGQNSGANVLTF. CDR3 coding DNA: TGTGCCTGGAGTGTAACGGGACAAAACTCTGGGGCCAACGTCCTGACTTTC.

The chain links TRBV9 to TRBJ1-2, with 11 nucleotides matching TRBD1. Germline V gives CDR1 SGDLS, CDR2 YYNGEE. V lost 4 bases and J lost 4; bases outside the gene matches: 6. CDR3 length: 15 amino acids. Here the CDR3 DNA reads TGTGCCAGCAGCCGAGGACAGGGGGCGACCTATGGCTACACCTTC. Its protein is CASSRGQGATYGYTF.

This clone was detected only once. The chain couples TRBV5-1 to TRBJ1-6; possibly TRBD1 for D (5 bases). V was clipped by 0 bases and J by 4 bases, with 14 bases between them. Germline V lookup: CDR1 SGHRS, CDR2 YFSETQ. The CDR3 runs 17 residues. DNA of the CDR3: TGCGCCAGCAGCTTGGAGGCAGGGAACGTATATAATTCACCCCTCCACTTT. Translation gives CASSLEAGNVYNSPLHF.

This chain connects TRBV28 to TRBJ2-1; 9 bases are shared with TRBD2. The V and J ends lost 0 bases and 8 bases, in that order; junction bases with no gene match: 5. CDR3 length: 15 residues. The germline CDR1 and CDR2 sequences are MDHEN and SYDVKM. In DNA form, the CDR3 reads TGTGCCAGCAGTTTATGGGGACTAGCCCTTGATGAGCAGTTCTTC. Translated, it gives CASSLWGLALDEQFF.

This chain connects TRBV4-1 to TRBJ1-6, with D possibly being TRBD1 (6 bases). The CDR3 covers 15 residues. Germline V gives CDR1 MGHRA, CDR2 YSYEKL. Deletions cut 4 bases from V and 14 bases from J, with 21 bases between. CDR3 loop: CASSPRTVGHLALHF. In nucleotides, the CDR3 is TGCGCCAGCAGCCCACGGACAGTGGGACACTTGGCCCTCCACTTT.

CDR3 nucleotide sequence: TGCGCCAGCAGCCAAGCCCCCCAGGGGAACTATGGCTACACCTTC. It specifies CASSQAPQGNYGYTF. The chain joins TRBV4-3 to TRBJ1-2; D is perhaps TRBD1 (6 bases). The germline gives CDR1 LGHNA, CDR2 YSLEER. This CDR3 has 15 amino acids. Trimming shortened V by 1 base and J by 2 bases, and 11 bases separated the two germline ends.

With respect to this clone: The sample contains more than one DNA sequence encoding this CDR3. This sequence joins TRBV6-1 and TRBJ2-5; weak D call: TRBD2 (5 bases). Germline V gene lookup returns CDR1 MNHNS and CDR2 SASEGT. V lost 2 bases and J lost 5, with 15 bases in between. This CDR3 spans 15 amino acids. The CDR3 region is CASSERPPPGETQYF. CDR3 bases: TGTGCCAGCAGTGAACGGCCCCCGCCGGGGGAGACCCAGTACTTC.

The rearrangement joins TRBV10-3 to TRBJ2-5; D remains ambiguous. Trimming cost V 8 bases and J 1 base, with 8 bases left between them. Per the germline V gene, CDR1 is ENHRY and CDR2 is SYGVKD. The CDR3 sequence is 12 residues long. The CDR3 DNA is TGTGCCATCGGTGGAATCCAAGAGACCCAGTACTTC. It translates to CAIGGIQETQYF.

This chain joins TRBV7-2 and TRBJ2-7; 10 positions match TRBD1. Trimming removed 10 bases from V and 3 bases from J; junction bases left unmatched: 12. The CDR3 totals 15 residues. From germline, CDR1 is SGHTA and CDR2 FQGNSA. The CDR3 region is CATRGAGTGVYEQYF. The CDR3, as DNA: TGTGCCACCAGGGGGGCAGGGACAGGGGTCTACGAGCAGTACTTC.

This sequence joins TRBV18 and TRBJ2-7; no reliable D call. V was trimmed by 2 bases and J by 4 bases, leaving 9 bases between them. This CDR3 spans 13 amino acids. Germline V lookup: CDR1 KGHSH, CDR2 LQKENI. The CDR3 DNA reads as TGTGCCAGCTCACCAGCGGCGGCATACGAGCAGTACTTC. It yields the protein CASSPAAAYEQYF.

The count of this clone is one. The junction and the germline gene differ at one end; a read error may be behind it. This chain uses TRBV18 with TRBJ2-1, with 8 bases matching TRBD2. CDR3 length equals 15 residues. Germline V CDR1 and CDR2: KGHSH, LQKENI. This CDR3 is CASSPPGMSGTSRVF. CDR3 DNA sequence: TGTGCCAGCTCACCACCGGGGATGAGCGGGACTAGTAGGGTCTTC.